The clone carrying this TCR beta chain was detected only a few times. The V gene lost 3 bases and the J gene lost 8 bases, with 16 bases spanning the gap. This CDR3 has 13 residues. Per germline, CDR1 DFQATT and CDR2 SNEGSKA (reference sequence). The source of the sample is a study of spatial heterogeneity in lung cancer. For the study at large: Raw reads showed each unique TCR and UMI combination turning up more than ten times on average.

Time point of the sample: sample taken at primary tumor resection. Donors were roughly 72 untreated early-stage non-small cell lung cancer patients. The study sequenced unsorted whole RNA from tumor, nontumor lung or frozen PBMC. The study tagged each TCR cDNA molecule with a unique molecular identifier. TCRdb independently ran MiXCR on the 5' RACE reads; one entry per CDR3 protein. The table lists 1,500 to 2,000 distinct CDR3 sequences, approximately 12% of them singletons. The receptor was isolated from a female donor with early-stage non-small cell lung cancer. The chain joins TRBV20-1 to TRBJ1-2; D perhaps matches TRBD1 (6 bases). The material sequenced was normal lung tissue next to the tumor, taken at surgery. The DNA for the CDR3 is TGCAGTGCTAGGTGGAGTCAGGGGATCGGCTACACCTTC. Translating gives CSARWSQGIGYTF.